The source of this T cell receptor beta chain is a study of cytotoxic CD8 clonotypes in ibrutinib-treated CLL. Background on the study: Complete response was seen in 2 patients and partial in some 25; around twelve progressed and 14 stayed remitted after a median roughly 70 months.

The data were produced by immunoSEQ multiplex PCR, yet TCRdb's version contains in-frame clones alone and is incomplete. The sample has roughly 250,000 clones; under 80% are singletons. The CDR3 is made up of 15 amino acids. CDR1 is SNHLY, CDR2 FYNNEI, per germline. V was cut by 3 bases and J by 0 bases, with 12 bases left in between. The TCR comes from a human donor with chronic lymphocytic leukemia. V and J are TRBV2 and TRBJ2-7; D could derive from TRBD1 or TRBD2 (5 bases each). The starting material was PBMCs, obtained after 24 months of ibrutinib treatment. The CDR3 DNA sequence: TGTGCCAGCAGTGAGGGAGACAGCCTCTCCTACGAGCAGTACTTC. Protein product: CASSEGDSLSYEQYF.